The source of this T cell receptor (beta chain) is a study of OX40 agonist ivuxolimab in advanced cancers. Study overall: Patients achieving partial responses numbered three: one hepatocellular carcinoma case and two cutaneous melanoma cases.

Whole-study findings and limits: Within 6 weeks, CD4+ and CD8+ blood T cells expanded clonally at 0.1 to 3.0 mg/kg.

Regarding this clone: Its specificity is unknown.

The CDR3 runs 15 residues. Germline V CDR1 and CDR2: SGHTA, FQGNSA. Germline trimming cut 3 bases from V and 5 bases from J; bases unmatched to any gene: 8. Clones were sequenced by immunoSEQ multiplex PCR, and TCRdb holds only the in-frame ones, with some missing. The table records more than 60,000 clones, approximately 90% of them present only once. Sequenced here: CD4+ or CD8+ T cells sorted from blood, sampled in a trial of the OX40 agonist ivuxolimab. The receptor's source is an adult with an advanced solid tumor such as melanoma, head and neck, liver or kidney cancer. V gene TRBV7-2 combines with J gene TRBJ1-1; 8 nucleotides align to TRBD1. CDR3 sequence reads: CASSFNDRGVTEAFF. CDR3 nucleotides: TGTGCCAGCAGCTTTAACGACAGGGGAGTTACTGAAGCTTTCTTT.